The 19 T cell receptor beta chains below come from one sample, sequenced in a study of blood T cells in healthy people across ages. A second about 6 to 11 cycle PCR used barcoded and J-beta primers. Via MiXCR, TCRdb re-called the 5' RACE reads, giving one row per CDR3 protein. The data contain about 900,000 distinct CDR3 sequences, roughly 43% of them seen just once; the ten biggest clones take up about an eighth. Sample: blood. These receptors were obtained from a man aged 25 to 45 in good health.

This clonotype was counted a single time. The V call is TRBV28, the J call TRBJ2-1; TRBD2 is a possible D gene (5 bases). This CDR3 has 16 amino acids. V was pared by 6 bases and J by 2 bases, with 17 bases between. Germline lookup yields CDR1 MDHEN and CDR2 SYDVKM. The CDR3 protein is CASSSLDGLPYNEQFF. CDR3 sequence (DNA): TGTGCCAGCAGCAGCCTAGACGGACTTCCCTACAATGAGCAGTTCTTC. Combining the CDR3 with reference TRBV28 and TRBJ2-1 gives the whole variable domain DVKVTQSSRYLVKRTGEKVFLECVQDMDHENMFWYRQDPGLGLRLIYFSYDVKMKEKGDIPEGYSVSREKKERFSLILESASTNQTSMYLCASSSLDGLPYNEQFFGPGTRLTVL.

The chain couples TRBV27 to TRBJ2-5; TRBD2 agrees at 10 bases. The CDR3 has 17 residues. The V segment lost 4 bases and the J segment 0 bases; nucleotides outside the gene matches: 8. Germline CDR1 and CDR2: MNHEY and SMNVEV (reference sequence). The CDR3 spells CASSSRTSGSYQETQYF. The CDR3 nucleotides read TGTGCCAGCAGTTCAAGGACTAGCGGATCTTACCAAGAGACCCAGTACTTC.

This clonotype was counted between two and nine times. The CDR3 region is CASSEPPGQGMDTQYF. For the CDR3, the DNA is TGTGCCAGCAGTGAACCACCGGGACAGGGGATGGATACGCAGTATTTT. This chain joins TRBV2 and TRBJ2-3, with 10 bases fitting TRBD1. This CDR3 is 16 amino acids long. The germline V gene has CDR1 SNHLY and CDR2 FYNNEI. Trimming at V came to 2 bases and at J to 6 bases, leaving 8 bases not matched to a gene.

The CDR3 DNA follows: TGCAGTGCTTTAGTTCCGGGCCTAACTTATACGCAGTATTTT. Translated: CSALVPGLTYTQYF. The chain employs TRBV20-1 and TRBJ2-3; D gene uncertain. V lost 5 bases and J lost 7, with 19 bases in between. CDR1 and CDR2 from the germline V gene are DFQATT and SNEGSKA (reference sequence). CDR3 length equals 14 residues.

This clonotype was counted a single time. The chain uses TRBV9 and TRBJ1-4; D is ambiguous. CDR1 is SGDLS, CDR2 YYNGEE, per germline. Deletions cut 4 bases from V and 4 bases from J, with 14 bases between. The CDR3 is 15 amino acids. In DNA form, the CDR3 reads TGTGCCAGCAGCCTAGGCCAACAGCTTAATGAAAAACTGTTTTTT. It specifies CASSLGQQLNEKLFF.

The chain couples TRBV20-1 to TRBJ2-3; no clear D gene. Trimming pared 3 bases from V and 5 bases from J, leaving 15 bases between. Germline V lookup: CDR1 DFQATT, CDR2 SNEGSKA (reference sequence). The CDR3 loop spans 14 amino acids. The CDR3 loop is CSASLVVVGDTQYF. CDR3 in DNA: TGCAGTGCTAGCTTAGTCGTTGTCGGAGATACGCAGTATTTT.

V gene TRBV29-1 combines with J gene TRBJ1-2; 8 bases fit TRBD1. The V gene end was trimmed by 8 bases and the J gene end by 8 bases; junction bases not matched to a gene: 13. The CDR3 has 13 amino acids. Germline-derived CDR1 and CDR2 are SQVTM and ANQGSEA. The CDR3 protein is CSLAGTGIEGYTF. CDR3 in DNA: TGCAGCTTGGCCGGGACAGGAATCGAAGGCTACACCTTC.

The J gene is TRBJ1-5, the V gene TRBV5-1; D gene ambiguous. In germline, CDR1 is SGHRS, CDR2 YFSETQ. Trimming shortened V by 4 bases and J by 0 bases, and 11 bases separated the two germline ends. CDR3 length equals 15 residues. The chain's CDR3 is CASSADGDSNQPQHF. CDR3 nucleotides: TGCGCCAGCAGCGCAGACGGAGATAGCAATCAGCCCCAGCATTTT.

The chain joins TRBV27 to TRBJ2-7; D unclear. Germline-derived CDR1 and CDR2 are MNHEY and SMNVEV (reference sequence). The CDR3 contains 13 residues. The ends were cut back, 3 bases at V and 6 bases at J, with 12 bases in the middle. The CDR3, as DNA: TGTGCCAGCAGTTTGGGCCCGCCGTTCGAGCAGTACTTC. This sequence encodes CASSLGPPFEQYF.

The V and J genes are TRBV29-1 and TRBJ2-3, with D possibly being TRBD1 (6 bases). The germline V gene encodes CDR1 SQVTM and CDR2 ANQGSEA. The V and J ends lost 6 bases and 0 bases respectively, with 13 bases between them. The CDR3 length is 14 residues. CDR3: CSVGDQGSTDTQYF. For the CDR3, the DNA is TGCAGCGTCGGGGACCAGGGGAGCACAGATACGCAGTATTTT.

This clonotype was detected a few times. The chain recombines TRBV5-5 with TRBJ2-1; D is undetermined. CDR1 is SGHKS, CDR2 YYEKEE, per germline (reference sequence). The CDR3 sequence is 15 residues long. V lost 1 base, J lost 3 bases, and 11 bases lay in between. Here the CDR3 DNA reads TGTGCCAGCAGCTTGAGCACAAACGGCTACAATGAGCAGTTCTTC. Translating it yields CASSLSTNGYNEQFF.

This clonotype has at least ten counts. The DNA for the CDR3 is TGCGCCAGCAGTGACGGGGGGGCGTACTATGGCTACACCTTC. Its protein product is CASSDGGAYYGYTF. The chain has TRBV10-2 and TRBJ1-2; TRBD1 is a possible D gene (6 bases). This CDR3 spans 14 amino acids. Trimming stripped 3 bases from V and 3 bases from J, with 11 bases between. The germline V gene encodes CDR1 WSHSY and CDR2 SAAADI.

The chain carries TRBV5-1 and TRBJ1-2; D gene unclear. The germline V and J ends were trimmed by 0 bases and 5 bases, with 14 bases remaining between them. The CDR3 contains 15 residues. Germline CDR1 SGHRS, CDR2 YFSETQ. CDR3 loop: CASSLAPDQIYGYTF. The CDR3 region has the DNA TGCGCCAGCAGCTTGGCCCCAGACCAGATATATGGCTACACCTTC.

The chain links TRBV18 to TRBJ2-5; D is tentatively TRBD1 or TRBD2 (6 bases each). In germline, CDR1 is KGHSH, CDR2 LQKENI. The CDR3 covers 15 residues. The germline V and J ends were trimmed by 2 bases and 5 bases, with 15 bases remaining between them. Written as DNA, the CDR3 is TGTGCCAGCTCACCAATTCCGGGGGCGAGGGAGACCCAGTACTTC. Translating gives CASSPIPGARETQYF.

The rearrangement links TRBV6-1 to TRBJ1-6; D remains ambiguous. CDR1 and CDR2 (germline): MNHNS, SASEGT. This CDR3 contains 11 residues. Trimming took off 4 bases at V and 7 bases at J, with 2 bases between the two ends. CDR3 protein: CASSVNSPLHF. The CDR3 DNA follows: TGTGCCAGCAGTGTAAATTCACCCCTCCACTTT.

V usage is TRBV4-1 and J usage is TRBJ2-7; TRBD2 aligns across 7 bases. This CDR3 has 16 amino acids. Germline loops: CDR1 MGHRA, CDR2 YSYEKL. V lost 0 bases, J lost 1 base, and 6 bases stayed unmatched. CDR3: CASSQEGRAGSYEQYF. CDR3 in DNA: TGCGCCAGCAGCCAAGAAGGGAGAGCGGGGTCCTACGAGCAGTACTTC.

As to this clonotype: With a much larger clone just one base away, this may be a read error. The rearrangement links TRBV29-1 to TRBJ2-1; 7 nucleotides line up with TRBD1. The DNA end lines up better with TRBJ2-7; the J call may be wrong. This CDR3 contains 14 residues. CDR1 is SQVTM and CDR2 is ANQGSEA in the germline V gene. As DNA, the CDR3 is TGCAGCGTTGAAGGACAGGGTTACTACAATGAGCAGTACTTC. Translated: CSVEGQGYYNEQYF.

This clonotype has a handful of counts. The chain is built from TRBV9 and TRBJ2-7, with 7 bases identical to TRBD2. The CDR3 is 15 amino acids. The germline V gene encodes CDR1 SGDLS and CDR2 YYNGEE. V shed 10 bases and J 1 base; nucleotides not matched to a gene: 14. The CDR3 here is CAGGERTRFSYEQYF. The CDR3 DNA follows: TGTGCCGGGGGGGAACGGACCCGTTTTTCCTACGAGCAGTACTTC.

V and J are TRBV11-2 and TRBJ2-3; possible D gene TRBD1, 6 bases. There are 16 residues in the CDR3. Trimming removed 5 bases from V and 3 bases from J, with 18 bases in between. Germline-derived CDR1 and CDR2 are SGHAT and FQNNGV. CDR3 loop: CASSEEGRGETDTQYF. The CDR3 DNA sequence: TGTGCCAGCAGCGAAGAGGGCAGGGGTGAGACAGATACGCAGTATTTT.